The 12 T cell receptor beta chains reported below all come from one sample, sequenced in a study of shared clonotypes between healthy human individuals. Profiled with immunoSEQ multiplex PCR; TCRdb holds only in-frame clones, not every one. This table has 1 million to 1.3 million clones, around 82% appearing once. Sequenced sample: memory CD4+ T cells from PBMCs. Indicated subset: CD45RA-negative fraction. These TCRs come from a man between 18 and 29 years old in good health. Some clones in this sample may be carry-over from other donors' samples.

The rearrangement links TRBV15 to TRBJ2-2; D not resolved. This CDR3 has 14 residues. CDR1 is LNHNV and CDR2 is YYDKDF in the germline V gene (reference sequence). V was shortened by 1 base and J by 1 base, with 4 bases between the two germline ends. The CDR3 region is CATSRALNTGELFF. In DNA, the CDR3 is TGTGCCACCAGCAGAGCACTGAACACCGGGGAGCTGTTTTTT.

This clone was found a few times. The CDR3 DNA follows: TGTGCCAGCAGTCGAAGCGGCACCGGGGAGCTGTTTTTT. It codes for CASSRSGTGELFF. The V gene is TRBV7-9, the J gene TRBJ2-2; weak D call: TRBD2 (5 bases). CDR1 is SEHNR, CDR2 FQNEAQ, per germline (reference sequence). Trimming pared 6 bases from V and 4 bases from J, leaving 9 bases between. The CDR3 length is 13 residues.

The chain links TRBV2 to TRBJ2-5; unclear D gene. This CDR3 contains 11 residues. Trimming removed 5 bases from V and 5 bases from J, with 6 bases in between. The germline V gene has CDR1 SNHLY and CDR2 FYNNEI. The CDR3 loop is CASSPFETQYF. The CDR3 region has the DNA TGTGCCAGCAGTCCGTTTGAGACCCAGTACTTC.

The chain employs TRBV5-6 and TRBJ1-2; D unclear. The CDR3 totals 11 residues. CDR1 SGHDT and CDR2 YYEEEE come from the germline V gene. V lost 5 bases to trimming and J lost 5 bases, with 7 bases between them. CDR3 nucleotides: TGTGCCAGCAGTAGTGGGTATGGCTACACCTTC. Its protein is CASSSGYGYTF. Filled out from reference TRBV5-6 and TRBJ1-2, the complete variable domain reads DAGVTQSPTHLIKTRGQQVTLRCSPKSGHDTVSWYQQALGQGPQFIFQYYEEEERQRGNFPDRFSGHQFPNYSSELNVNALLLGDSALYLCASSSGYGYTFGSGTRLTVV.

This clone was recorded a few times. V is TRBV5-1 and J is TRBJ2-7; 7 bases agree with TRBD2. Trimming took 5 bases from V and 5 from J; bases not matched to a gene: 7. Germline assignment: CDR1 SGHRS and CDR2 YFSETQ. The CDR3 loop spans 13 amino acids. The CDR3 reads CASRSTSDNEQYF. CDR3 bases: TGCGCCAGCAGGTCTACTAGCGACAACGAGCAGTACTTC.

The chain is built from TRBV7-3 and TRBJ1-3; no clear D. Germline V gene data show CDR1 as SGHTA and CDR2 as FQGTGA. The CDR3 consists of 14 residues. V was shortened by 6 bases and J by 1 base, with 10 bases between the two germline ends. The CDR3 DNA reads TGTGCCAGCAGTGAGCGAGCGTCTGGAAACACCATATATTTT. Translation gives CASSERASGNTIYF.

The chain carries TRBV6-6 and TRBJ1-1, with D unresolved. Trimming stripped 8 bases from V and 1 base from J, with 5 bases between. The CDR3 is 11 amino acids. Looked up from germline, CDR1 is MNHNY and CDR2 is SVGAGI (reference sequence). CDR3 sequence (DNA): TGTGCCAGCGCCAAGAACACTGAAGCTTTCTTT. As protein: CASAKNTEAFF.

This clone was observed once. V gene TRBV9 combines with J gene TRBJ1-5; D perhaps matches TRBD1 (6 bases). Trimming shortened V by 0 bases and J by 3 bases, and 10 bases separated the two germline ends. CDR3 length equals 15 residues. The germline CDR1 and CDR2 sequences are SGDLS and YYNGEE. The CDR3 DNA follows: TGTGCCAGCAGCGTAGACTGGGGGCCCAATCAGCCCCAGCATTTT. This translates into CASSVDWGPNQPQHF.

The chain links TRBV15 to TRBJ1-1, with TRBD1 as a possible D gene (6 bases). V was clipped by 4 bases and J by 5 bases, with 14 bases between them. Germline lookup yields CDR1 LNHNV and CDR2 YYDKDF (reference sequence). This CDR3 region has 14 residues. The CDR3 DNA reads as TGTGCCACCAGCAAATACAGGGAGAGGACTGAAGCTTTCTTT. Residues: CATSKYRERTEAFF.

The rearrangement joins TRBV28 to TRBJ2-2, with D tentatively TRBD2 (6 bases). Germline values: CDR1 MDHEN, CDR2 SYDVKM. The ends were cut back, 11 bases at V and 0 bases at J, with 10 bases in the middle. This CDR3 is 13 amino acids long. The CDR3 region has the DNA TGTGCCGGAGGGACGGCGAACACCGGGGAGCTGTTTTTT. Protein product: CAGGTANTGELFF.

V and J are TRBV6-1 and TRBJ2-3; 15 bases are shared with TRBD2. The junction had 4 bases not matched to a gene; V was cut back by 1 base and J by 8 bases. Germline CDR1 MNHNS, CDR2 SASEGT. The CDR3 is 16 residues long. DNA of the CDR3: TGTGCCAGCAGTGAAGTTCCGGGACTAGCGGGAGGTACGCAGTATTTT. It translates to CASSEVPGLAGGTQYF.

This clone was recorded only once. This chain uses TRBV30 with TRBJ1-3; D possibly corresponds to TRBD1 (6 bases). Germline lookup yields CDR1 GTSNPN and CDR2 SVGIG (reference sequence). The CDR3 has 16 residues. V was trimmed by 3 bases and J by 1 base, leaving 16 bases between them. The CDR3 is CAWRSQGTQSGNTIYF. The CDR3 DNA reads as TGTGCCTGGAGATCCCAAGGGACACAGTCTGGAAACACCATATATTTT.